The 7 T cell receptor beta chains in this list originate from one sample, sequenced in a study of blood T cell repertoires in COVID-19 (dated by TCRdb to 2020 to 2022). Preparation of the library involved the immunoSEQ multiplex PCR assay. This immuneACCESS table, as held by TCRdb, lists in-frame sequences with V and J called but not all clones. Of the missing ones, under half trace to an unresolved V gene in checked studies; the others have no known cause. The sample profile shows roughly 100,000 clones; roughly 87% of them were found once. The ten top clones hold roughly 3% of the sample. What was sequenced was peripheral blood. Receptors originate from a man aged 45-65 years in a cohort sampled during active COVID-19.

The rearrangement joins TRBV21-1 to TRBJ1-1; the D call TRBD1 from the table was never checked on the DNA. TRBV21-1 is designated a pseudogene. This CDR3 spans 16 amino acids. CDR3 residues: CASSILQGAQNTEAFF. The CDR3, as DNA: TGTGCCAGCAGCATCCTACAGGGGGCCCAGAACACTGAAGCTTTCTTT.

The chain combines TRBV5-1 with TRBJ2-1, with D possibly being TRBD2 (5 bases). V lost 0 bases to trimming and J lost 7 bases, with 14 bases between them. The CDR3 is 15 amino acids. The germline V gene encodes CDR1 SGHRS and CDR2 YFSETQ. CDR3 in DNA: TGCGCCAGCAGCTTGGCCCTAGCCGCTGGGAATGAGCAGTTCTTC. It is translated as CASSLALAAGNEQFF.

The chain combines TRBV6-5 with TRBJ2-3; tentative D call: TRBD1 (6 bases). CDR3 length: 16 residues. Trimming took off 4 bases at V and 2 bases at J, with 16 bases between the two ends. CDR1 and CDR2 (germline): MNHEY, SVGAGI. The chain's CDR3 is CASSSAGQPDTDTQYF. CDR3 in DNA: TGTGCCAGCAGTTCCGCCGGACAGCCCGACACAGATACGCAGTATTTT.

The rearrangement uses TRBV18 and TRBJ2-5; D remains unclear. V lost 6 bases and J 1 base, leaving 12 bases between the germline ends. The germline V gene encodes CDR1 KGHSH and CDR2 LQKENI. The CDR3 consists of 14 residues. CDR3 in DNA: TGTGCCAGCTCTCCCAGGCTTATCCAAGAGACCCAGTACTTC. Its translation is CASSPRLIQETQYF.

This clone was found a few times. This chain uses TRBV11-2 with TRBJ2-7; maybe TRBD2 (5 bases). Deletions cut 5 bases from V and 2 bases from J, with 13 bases between. Germline V lookup: CDR1 SGHAT, CDR2 FQNNGV. The length of the CDR3 is 14 residues. CDR3 DNA: TGTGCCAGCAGCGAAACGATCGGGACCTACGAGCAGTACTTC. This gives the protein CASSETIGTYEQYF.

CDR3 nucleotides: TGTGCCAGCAGCCCCGGGCGGGGCTTCAGTTCAGAGACCCAGTACTTC. Translation gives CASSPGRGFSSETQYF. The rearrangement links TRBV3-1 (or the pseudogene TRBV3-2) to TRBJ2-5; perhaps TRBD2 as D (6 bases). The CDR3 has 16 amino acids. Germline-derived CDR1 and CDR2 are LGHDT and YNNKEL (reference sequence). V gave up 4 bases and J gave up 4 bases, with 19 bases separating them.

V and J are TRBV24-1 and TRBJ1-5; D is uncertain. V was pared by 6 bases and J by 0 bases, with 5 bases between. Germline lookup yields CDR1 KGHDR and CDR2 SFDVKD. This CDR3 region has 13 residues. DNA of the CDR3: TGTGCCACCAGTCGAGATAGCAATCAGCCCCAGCATTTT. It codes for CATSRDSNQPQHF.